One sample yielded the 27 T cell receptor beta chains listed below, sequenced in a study of shared clonotypes between healthy human individuals. Data came from immunoSEQ multiplex PCR; TCRdb stores just in-frame clones and leaves some out. The table shows about 480,000 clones, with 79% occurring only once. The sample comprised PBMCs. These receptors were obtained from a woman aged 40-49 years in good health. Some clones in this sample may be carry-over from other donors' samples.

The rearrangement uses TRBV19 and TRBJ2-1; 7 bases map to TRBD2. The CDR3 sequence is 15 residues long. Germline V gives CDR1 LNHDA, CDR2 SQIVND (reference sequence). Trimming took 5 bases from V and 8 from J; bases not matched to a gene: 12. This CDR3 is CASSHAGVDLDEQFF. The CDR3 DNA reads as TGTGCCAGTAGTCACGCGGGAGTAGATTTGGATGAGCAGTTCTTC.

This clone showed up just a few times. This chain uses TRBV7-9 with TRBJ1-4; a possible D gene is TRBD1 (6 bases). From germline, CDR1 is SEHNR and CDR2 FQNEAQ (reference sequence). CDR3 length: 17 amino acids. The ends were cut back, 4 bases at V and 4 bases at J, with 19 bases in the middle. CDR3 DNA sequence: TGTGCCAGCAGCTCACAACTCGGGAGAGGGGGTAATGAAAAACTGTTTTTT. Translating gives CASSSQLGRGGNEKLFF.

This chain joins TRBV7-9 and TRBJ1-1; D may be TRBD1 (5 bases). The V end lost 2 bases, the J end lost 7 bases, and 17 bases lay between the germline ends. This CDR3 spans 15 amino acids. CDR1 is SEHNR and CDR2 is FQNEAQ in the germline V gene (reference sequence). CDR3 bases: TGTGCCAGCAGCTTATCACTCCCAACTCAGGGTGAAGCTTTCTTT. It encodes CASSLSLPTQGEAFF.

This clone appeared a few times. The V call is TRBV9, the J call TRBJ2-3; 13 positions agree with TRBD2. The CDR3 sequence is 15 residues long. With V trimmed by 3 bases and J by 7 bases, 5 bases remained unmatched. Germline assignment: CDR1 SGDLS and CDR2 YYNGEE. The CDR3 DNA reads TGTGCCAGCAGCGCCGGGACTAGCGGGATGAATACGCAGTATTTT. It specifies CASSAGTSGMNTQYF.

The J gene is TRBJ2-7, the V gene TRBV7-2; 14 bases agree with TRBD2. The CDR3 runs 19 residues. V shed 5 bases and J 0 bases; nucleotides not matched to a gene: 12. Germline CDR1 reads SGHTA; CDR2 reads FQGNSA. The DNA of the CDR3 is TGTGCCAGCAGCCGAAGGACTAGCGGGAGGCCCGCAAGCTCCTACGAGCAGTACTTC. Translated: CASSRRTSGRPASSYEQYF.

The chain uses TRBV5-4 and TRBJ2-1; TRBD2 matches 10 bases. This CDR3 has 14 amino acids. Per the germline V gene, CDR1 is SGHNT and CDR2 is YYREEE (reference sequence). The junction had 8 bases not matched to a gene; V was cut back by 5 bases and J by 9 bases. In nucleotides, the CDR3 is TGTGCCAGCAGATCAGCTCTAGCGGGAGTTGAGCAGTTCTTC. It translates to CASRSALAGVEQFF.

The chain employs TRBV18 and TRBJ2-1; 7 nucleotides match TRBD2. Losses at the gene ends were 2 bases for V and 3 bases for J; bases not matched to a gene: 4. Per germline, CDR1 KGHSH and CDR2 LQKENI. The CDR3 sequence is 15 residues long. The CDR3 nucleotides are TGTGCCAGCTCACCAGCGGGGGATTACTACAATGAGCAGTTCTTC. The encoded protein is CASSPAGDYYNEQFF.

V and J are TRBV14 and TRBJ2-5; 10 nucleotides match TRBD1. In germline, CDR1 is SGHDN, CDR2 FVKESK. V gave up 0 bases and J gave up 2 bases; unmatched junction bases: 3. CDR3 size: 16 residues. In nucleotides, the CDR3 is TGTGCCAGCAGCCAAGATGCGGGACAGGGGCAAGAGACCCAGTACTTC. Translation: CASSQDAGQGQETQYF. Using reference TRBV14 and TRBJ2-5 for the parts outside the CDR3, the full variable domain is EAGVTQFPSHSVIEKGQTVTLRCDPISGHDNLYWYRRVMGKEIKFLLHFVKESKQDESGMPNNRFLAERTGGTYSTLKVQPAELEDSGVYFCASSQDAGQGQETQYFGPGTRLLVL.

The genes are TRBV7-2 and TRBJ2-1; 12 nucleotides line up with TRBD2. The CDR3 loop spans 15 amino acids. The germline V gene encodes CDR1 SGHTA and CDR2 FQGNSA. V lost 6 bases to trimming and J lost 9 bases; unmatched junction nucleotides: 9. Written as DNA, the CDR3 is TGTGCCAGCAGTTCCAGGACTAGCGGGATCAGTGAGCAGTTCTTC. This sequence encodes CASSSRTSGISEQFF.

The V gene is TRBV29-1, the J gene TRBJ1-2, with a tentative D call TRBD1 (6 bases). The germline CDR1 and CDR2 sequences are SQVTM and ANQGSEA. The V and J ends lost 3 bases and 0 bases respectively, with 8 bases between them. The CDR3 length is 13 residues. As DNA, the CDR3 is TGCAGCGTTGAGGGGGGGCCTAACTATGGCTACACCTTC. Protein: CSVEGGPNYGYTF. The full variable domain, rest sourced from reference TRBV29-1 and TRBJ1-2, is SAVISQKPSRDICQRGTSLTIQCQVDSQVTMMFWYRQQPGQSLTLIATANQGSEATYESGFVIDKFPISRPNLTFSTLTVSNMSPEDSSIYLCSVEGGPNYGYTFGSGTRLTVV.

The chain joins TRBV9 to TRBJ1-4; 8 bases are shared with TRBD1. Trimming removed 3 bases from V and 7 bases from J; junction bases left unmatched: 2. CDR1 and CDR2 from the germline V gene are SGDLS and YYNGEE. This CDR3 comprises 13 residues. In DNA form, the CDR3 reads TGTGCCAGCAGCGGGACAGGGTCTGAAAAACTGTTTTTT. It codes for CASSGTGSEKLFF. The full variable domain, rest sourced from reference TRBV9 and TRBJ1-4, is DSGVTQTPKHLITATGQRVTLRCSPRSGDLSVYWYQQSLDQGLQFLIQYYNGEERAKGNILERFSAQQFPDLHSELNLSSLELGDSALYFCASSGTGSEKLFFGSGTQLSVL.

This sequence joins TRBV29-1 and TRBJ2-1; the D is unclear. The CDR3 spans 10 residues. Germline V gene lookup returns CDR1 SQVTM and CDR2 ANQGSEA. Trimming removed 5 bases from V and 9 bases from J, with 8 bases in between. CDR3 DNA: TGCAGCGTTCTGGTAATTGAGCAGTTCTTC. Amino acid sequence: CSVLVIEQFF.

The chain joins TRBV12-5 to TRBJ2-1, with TRBD2 identical over 12 bases. Unmatched junction bases numbered 1, after V lost 0 bases and J lost 4 bases. Germline loops: CDR1 LGHNT, CDR2 FRNRAP. This CDR3 has 16 residues. This CDR3 is CASGLVTSGRYNEQFF. In nucleotides, the CDR3 is TGTGCTAGTGGTTTGGTAACTAGCGGGAGGTACAATGAGCAGTTCTTC.

This clone was observed a handful of times. J is TRBJ2-1 and V is TRBV7-2, with 10 bases aligning to TRBD2. This CDR3 has 16 amino acids. V lost 4 bases to trimming and J lost 7 bases; unmatched junction nucleotides: 10. From germline, CDR1 is SGHTA and CDR2 FQGNSA. CDR3: CASSSSGTSVRNEQFF. DNA of the CDR3: TGTGCCAGCAGCTCATCCGGGACTAGCGTTAGAAATGAGCAGTTCTTC.

The rearrangement joins TRBV20-1 to TRBJ2-2; D ambiguous. The CDR3 consists of 10 residues. Germline CDR1 reads DFQATT; CDR2 reads SNEGSKA (reference sequence). The germline V and J ends were trimmed by 7 bases and 6 bases, with 6 bases remaining between them. CDR3 DNA: TGCAGTGTTCTCGCCGGGGAGCTGTTTTTT. This translates into CSVLAGELFF.

This chain joins TRBV5-8 and TRBJ1-1; TRBD1 matches 8 bases. The CDR3 contains 14 residues. Germline loops: CDR1 SGHTS, CDR2 YDEGEE. The ends lost 2 bases at V and 6 bases at J; junction bases unmatched: 6. This CDR3 reads CASSFQGARSEAFF. CDR3 coding DNA: TGTGCCAGCAGCTTTCAGGGGGCTAGATCTGAAGCTTTCTTT.

This clone has only one observation. The V call is TRBV29-1, the J call TRBJ2-2, with 9 bases aligning to TRBD2. Germline CDR1 reads SQVTM; CDR2 reads ANQGSEA. The CDR3 contains 14 residues. Trimming took 2 bases from V and 5 from J; bases not matched to a gene: 3. The CDR3 reads CSVETSGPTGELFF. The CDR3 DNA follows: TGCAGCGTTGAAACTAGCGGGCCGACCGGGGAGCTGTTTTTT.

The chain recombines TRBV5-1 with TRBJ2-1; D gene uncertain. Germline V lookup: CDR1 SGHRS, CDR2 YFSETQ. The CDR3 is 13 residues long. V lost 0 bases to trimming and J lost 6 bases, with 7 bases between them. CDR3 sequence reads: CASSLEAANEQFF. For the CDR3, the DNA is TGCGCCAGCAGCTTGGAGGCCGCCAATGAGCAGTTCTTC.

J is TRBJ2-5 and V is TRBV29-1, with 8 bases matching TRBD1. The CDR3 extends over 15 amino acids. Germline CDR1 is SQVTM and CDR2 is ANQGSEA. V lost 7 bases and J lost 4; bases outside the gene matches: 14. This CDR3 is CSAALGAGGGETQYF. The CDR3 DNA reads as TGCAGCGCCGCCCTGGGAGCAGGGGGCGGAGAGACCCAGTACTTC.

The CDR3 region is CASSLGVRVAVETQYF. CDR3 bases: TGTGCCAGCAGCTTAGGGGTCCGGGTAGCTGTTGAGACCCAGTACTTC. The genes are TRBV7-2 and TRBJ2-5; no reliable D call. Germline V gives CDR1 SGHTA, CDR2 FQGNSA. The V gene lost 1 base and the J gene lost 5 bases, with 17 bases spanning the gap. This CDR3 is 16 amino acids long. Full variable domain (outside the CDR3, taken from reference TRBV7-2 and TRBJ2-5): GAGVSQSPSNKVTEKGKDVELRCDPISGHTALYWYRQSLGQGLEFLIYFQGNSAPDKSGLPSDRFSAERTGGSVSTLTIQRTQQEDSAVYLCASSLGVRVAVETQYFGPGTRLLVL.

This chain joins TRBV11-2 and TRBJ2-7, with 8 bases fitting TRBD1. The CDR3 totals 16 residues. Germline V CDR1 and CDR2: SGHAT, FQNNGV. Trimming took 9 bases from V and 2 from J; bases not matched to a gene: 15. The CDR3 is CASRRQGPLGAYEQYF. In DNA, the CDR3 is TGTGCCAGTAGGCGACAGGGGCCTTTGGGGGCCTACGAGCAGTACTTC.

The V and J genes are TRBV15 and TRBJ2-7; no reliable D call. The CDR3 spans 13 residues. Germline CDR1 LNHNV, CDR2 YYDKDF (reference sequence). V lost 3 bases, J lost 0 bases, and 6 bases lay in between. In DNA form, the CDR3 reads TGTGCCACCAGCAGCCCTCGCTCCTACGAGCAGTACTTC. Translating gives CATSSPRSYEQYF.

This chain uses TRBV18 with TRBJ2-2, with 9 bases matching TRBD1. Germline V gene data show CDR1 as KGHSH and CDR2 as LQKENI. V lost 2 bases and J lost 0; bases outside the gene matches: 4. This CDR3 contains 17 residues. The CDR3 DNA reads TGTGCCAGCTCACCAAACAGGGGGCCCCCGAACACCGGGGAGCTGTTTTTT. Amino acids: CASSPNRGPPNTGELFF.

The chain employs TRBV11-2 and TRBJ2-3, with a possible D match to TRBD2 (5 bases). There are 16 residues in the CDR3. V lost 0 bases to trimming and J lost 5 bases, with 15 bases between them. Germline values: CDR1 SGHAT, CDR2 FQNNGV. Here the CDR3 DNA reads TGTGCCAGCAGCTTAGATCGGTCGTCCGGGATAGATACGCAGTATTTT. Translated: CASSLDRSSGIDTQYF. Full variable domain (rest looked up from reference TRBV11-2 and TRBJ2-3): EAGVAQSPRYKIIEKRQSVAFWCNPISGHATLYWYQQILGQGPKLLIQFQNNGVVDDSQLPKDRFSAERLKGVDSTLKIQPAKLEDSAVYLCASSLDRSSGIDTQYFGPGTRLTVL.

The sample holds one count of this clone. The chain employs TRBV21-1 and TRBJ2-5; TRBD1, as called in the table, went unchecked against the DNA. TRBV21-1 is classified as a pseudogene. The CDR3 totals 15 residues. The DNA for the CDR3 is TGTGCCAGCAGCACATCCCACAACGTCCAAGAGACCCAGTACTTC. Protein sequence: CASSTSHNVQETQYF.

V is TRBV29-1 and J is TRBJ2-6; D ambiguous. Germline V gene lookup returns CDR1 SQVTM and CDR2 ANQGSEA. V shed 4 bases and J shed 2 bases, with 6 bases lying between them. CDR3 length: 13 residues. The CDR3 DNA reads TGCAGCGTTGCCATTACTGGGGCCAACGTCCTGACTTTC. Its translation is CSVAITGANVLTF.

The chain uses TRBV7-6 and TRBJ2-5, with no clear D. The germline V and J ends were trimmed by 5 bases and 4 bases, with 11 bases remaining between them. Germline V lookup: CDR1 SGHVS, CDR2 FNYEAQ. The CDR3 runs 13 residues. Here the CDR3 DNA reads TGTGCCAGCAGCGGAATGATGGGAGAGACCCAGTACTTC. Translation gives CASSGMMGETQYF.